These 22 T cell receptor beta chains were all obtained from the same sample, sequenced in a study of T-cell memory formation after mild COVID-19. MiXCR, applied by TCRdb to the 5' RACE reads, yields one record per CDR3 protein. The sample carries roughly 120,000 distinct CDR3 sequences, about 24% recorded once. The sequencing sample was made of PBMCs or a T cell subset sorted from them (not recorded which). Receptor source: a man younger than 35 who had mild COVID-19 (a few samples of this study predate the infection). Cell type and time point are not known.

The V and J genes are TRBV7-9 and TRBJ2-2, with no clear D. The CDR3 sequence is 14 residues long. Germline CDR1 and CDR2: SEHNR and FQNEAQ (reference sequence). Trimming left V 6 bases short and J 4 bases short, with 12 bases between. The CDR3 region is CASRPPDGTGELFF. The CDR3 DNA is TGTGCCAGCAGACCTCCGGACGGCACCGGGGAGCTGTTTTTT. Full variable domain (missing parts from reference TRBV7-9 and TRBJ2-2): DTGVSQNPRHKITKRGQNVTFRCDPISEHNRLYWYRQTLGQGPEFLTYFQNEAQLEKSRLLSDRFSAERPKGSFSTLEIQRTEQGDSAMYLCASRPPDGTGELFFGEGSRLTVL.

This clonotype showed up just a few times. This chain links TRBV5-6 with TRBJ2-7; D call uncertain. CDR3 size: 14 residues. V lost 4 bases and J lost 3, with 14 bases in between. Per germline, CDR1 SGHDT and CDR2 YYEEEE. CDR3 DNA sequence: TGTGCCAGCAGCCCCGACGGAACCAGCTACGAGCAGTACGTC. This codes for CASSPDGTSYEQYV.

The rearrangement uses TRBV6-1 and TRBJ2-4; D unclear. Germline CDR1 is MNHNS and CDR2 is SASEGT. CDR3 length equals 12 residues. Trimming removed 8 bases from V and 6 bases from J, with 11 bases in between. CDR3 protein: CASSPSANIQYF. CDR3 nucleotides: TGTGCCAGCTCTCCCTCGGCAAACATTCAGTACTTC.

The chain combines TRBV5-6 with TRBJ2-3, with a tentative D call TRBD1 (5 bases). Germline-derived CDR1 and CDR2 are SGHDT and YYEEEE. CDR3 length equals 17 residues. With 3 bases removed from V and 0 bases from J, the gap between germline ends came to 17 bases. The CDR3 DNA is TGTGCCAGCAGCTCGACTTTCAGGGAACCTAGCACAGATACGCAGTATTTT. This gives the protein CASSSTFREPSTDTQYF.

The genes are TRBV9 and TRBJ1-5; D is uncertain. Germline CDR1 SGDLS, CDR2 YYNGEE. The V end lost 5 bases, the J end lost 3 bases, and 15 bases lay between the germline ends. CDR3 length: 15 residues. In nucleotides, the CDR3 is TGTGCCAGCAGTGCTGGTCCGGCAGACAATCAGCCCCAGCATTTT. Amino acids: CASSAGPADNQPQHF.

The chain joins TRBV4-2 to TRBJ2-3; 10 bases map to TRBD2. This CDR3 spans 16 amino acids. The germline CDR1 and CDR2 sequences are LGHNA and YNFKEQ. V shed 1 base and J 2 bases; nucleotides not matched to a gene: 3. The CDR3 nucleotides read TGTGCCAGCAGCCAAGTTCTAGCGGGAGCCACAGATACGCAGTATTTT. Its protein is CASSQVLAGATDTQYF.

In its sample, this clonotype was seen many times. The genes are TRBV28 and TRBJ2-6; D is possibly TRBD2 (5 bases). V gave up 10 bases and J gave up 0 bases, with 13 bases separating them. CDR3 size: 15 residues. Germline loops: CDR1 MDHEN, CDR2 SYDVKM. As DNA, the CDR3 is TGTGCCACCTCTGGACGGGACTCTGGGGCCAACGTCCTGACTTTC. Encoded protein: CATSGRDSGANVLTF.

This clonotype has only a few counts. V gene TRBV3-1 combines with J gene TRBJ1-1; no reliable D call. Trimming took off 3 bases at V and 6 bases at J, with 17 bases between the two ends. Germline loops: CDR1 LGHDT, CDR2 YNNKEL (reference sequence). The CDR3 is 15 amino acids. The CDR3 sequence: CASSHRPGRRSEAFF. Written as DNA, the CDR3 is TGTGCCAGCAGCCATAGACCGGGCCGTAGATCTGAAGCTTTCTTT.

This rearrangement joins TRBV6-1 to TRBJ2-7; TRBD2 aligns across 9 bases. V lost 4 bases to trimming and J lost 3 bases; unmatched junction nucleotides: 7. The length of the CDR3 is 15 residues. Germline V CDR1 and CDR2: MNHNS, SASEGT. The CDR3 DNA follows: TGTGCCAGCAGTGTCCAGCGGGGGGCCTTCTACGAGCAGTACGTC. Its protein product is CASSVQRGAFYEQYV.

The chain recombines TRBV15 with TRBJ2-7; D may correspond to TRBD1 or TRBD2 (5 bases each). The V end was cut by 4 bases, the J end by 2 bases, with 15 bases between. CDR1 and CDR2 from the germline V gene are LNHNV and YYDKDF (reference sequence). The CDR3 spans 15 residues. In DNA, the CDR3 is TGTGCCACCAGCAAGAGCCGGGACCGACCCTACGAGCAGTACTTC. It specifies CATSKSRDRPYEQYF.

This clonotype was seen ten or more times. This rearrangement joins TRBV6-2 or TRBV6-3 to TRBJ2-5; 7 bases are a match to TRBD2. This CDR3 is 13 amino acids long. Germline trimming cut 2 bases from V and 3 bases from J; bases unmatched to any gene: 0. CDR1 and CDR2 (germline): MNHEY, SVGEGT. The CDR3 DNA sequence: TGTGCCAGCAGTTACGCGGGGGAAGAGACCCAGTACTTC. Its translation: CASSYAGEETQYF.

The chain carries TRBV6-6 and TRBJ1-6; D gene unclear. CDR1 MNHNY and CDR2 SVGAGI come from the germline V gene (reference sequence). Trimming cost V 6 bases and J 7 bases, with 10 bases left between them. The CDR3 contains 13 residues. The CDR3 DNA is TGTGCCAGCAGCCACCGTTACAATTCACCCCTCCACTTT. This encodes CASSHRYNSPLHF.

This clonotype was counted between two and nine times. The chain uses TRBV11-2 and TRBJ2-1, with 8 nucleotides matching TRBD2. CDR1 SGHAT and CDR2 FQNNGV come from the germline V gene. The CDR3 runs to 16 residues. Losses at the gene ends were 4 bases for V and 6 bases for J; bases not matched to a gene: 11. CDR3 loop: CASSSPQTSAFNEQFF. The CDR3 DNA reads TGTGCCAGCAGCTCCCCGCAGACTAGCGCGTTCAATGAGCAGTTCTTC.

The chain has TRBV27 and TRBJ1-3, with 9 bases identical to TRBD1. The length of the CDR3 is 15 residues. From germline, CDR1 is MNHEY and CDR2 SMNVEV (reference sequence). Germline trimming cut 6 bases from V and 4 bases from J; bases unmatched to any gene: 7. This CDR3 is CASSSGQGPGNTIYF. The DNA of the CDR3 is TGTGCCAGCAGCTCAGGACAGGGGCCGGGAAACACCATATATTTT.

The CDR3, as DNA: TGTGCCAGCAGCCTGAACCCCACCGGGGAGCTGTTTTTT. Translated, it gives CASSLNPTGELFF. The V gene is TRBV12-3 or TRBV12-4, the J gene TRBJ2-2; D ambiguous. The length of the CDR3 is 13 residues. V lost 6 bases and J lost 4, with 9 bases in between.

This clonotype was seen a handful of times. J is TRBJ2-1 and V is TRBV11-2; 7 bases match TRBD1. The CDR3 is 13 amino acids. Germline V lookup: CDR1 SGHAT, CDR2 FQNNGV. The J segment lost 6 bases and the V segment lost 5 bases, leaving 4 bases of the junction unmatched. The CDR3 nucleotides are TGTGCCAGCAGCACCGGGACAGTCAATGAGCAGTTCTTC. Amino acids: CASSTGTVNEQFF.

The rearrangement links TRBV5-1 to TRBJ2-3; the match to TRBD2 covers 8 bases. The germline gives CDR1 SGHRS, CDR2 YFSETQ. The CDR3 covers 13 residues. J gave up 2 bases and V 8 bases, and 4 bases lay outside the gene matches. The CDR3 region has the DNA TGCGCCAGTAGCGGGGAAAACACAGATACGCAGTATTTT. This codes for CASSGENTDTQYF.

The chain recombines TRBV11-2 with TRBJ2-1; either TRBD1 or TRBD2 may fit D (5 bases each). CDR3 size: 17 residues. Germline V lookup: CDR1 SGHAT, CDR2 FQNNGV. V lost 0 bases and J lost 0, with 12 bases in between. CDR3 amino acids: CASSLDVWGSSYNEQFF. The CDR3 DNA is TGTGCCAGCAGCTTAGATGTTTGGGGGAGCTCCTACAATGAGCAGTTCTTC.

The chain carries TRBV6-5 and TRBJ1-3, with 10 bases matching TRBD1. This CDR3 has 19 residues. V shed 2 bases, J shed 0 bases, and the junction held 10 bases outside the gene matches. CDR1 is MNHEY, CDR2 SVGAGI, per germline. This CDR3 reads CASSYGPGTGDFSGNTIYF. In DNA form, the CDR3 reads TGTGCCAGCAGTTACGGTCCCGGGACAGGGGATTTCTCTGGAAACACCATATATTTT.

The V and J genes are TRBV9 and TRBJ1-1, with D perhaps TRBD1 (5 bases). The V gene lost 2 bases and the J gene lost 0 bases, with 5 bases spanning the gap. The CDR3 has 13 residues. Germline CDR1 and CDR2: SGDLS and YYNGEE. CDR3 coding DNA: TGTGCCAGCAGCGTCAGGGTGAACACTGAAGCTTTCTTT. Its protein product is CASSVRVNTEAFF. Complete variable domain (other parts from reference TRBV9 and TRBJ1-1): DSGVTQTPKHLITATGQRVTLRCSPRSGDLSVYWYQQSLDQGLQFLIQYYNGEERAKGNILERFSAQQFPDLHSELNLSSLELGDSALYFCASSVRVNTEAFFGQGTRLTVV.

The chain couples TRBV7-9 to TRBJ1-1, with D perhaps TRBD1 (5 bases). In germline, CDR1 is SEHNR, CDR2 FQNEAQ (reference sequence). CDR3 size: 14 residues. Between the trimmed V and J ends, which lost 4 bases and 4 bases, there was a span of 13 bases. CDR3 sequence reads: CASSSGQGITEAFF. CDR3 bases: TGTGCCAGCAGCTCTGGGCAGGGTATCACTGAAGCTTTCTTT.

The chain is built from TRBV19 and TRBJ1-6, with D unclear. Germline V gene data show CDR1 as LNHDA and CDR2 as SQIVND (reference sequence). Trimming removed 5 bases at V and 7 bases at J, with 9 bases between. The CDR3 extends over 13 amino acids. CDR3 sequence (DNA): TGTGCCAGTAGTCTGCTAATGAATTCACCCCTCCACTTT. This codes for CASSLLMNSPLHF.